This T cell receptor (beta chain) originates from a study of blood T cells in healthy people across ages. CDR3 size: 13 residues. Trimming stripped 6 bases from V and 11 bases from J, with 23 bases between. Germline CDR1 and CDR2: DFQATT and SNEGSKA (reference sequence). Alongside a J-beta primer mix, a sample-barcoded 5' primer served in a second PCR lasting 7 to 11 cycles. The template-switch adaptor, which had 12 random nucleotides, put a tag on each cDNA molecule. TCRdb re-derived calls from the 5' RACE reads in MiXCR, one entry per CDR3 protein. The profile shows 1.5 million to 2 million distinct CDR3 sequences, 28% of them singletons.

This sequence originates from a woman aged 30 to 39 in good health. The chain is built from TRBV20-1 and TRBJ2-7, with TRBD1 as a possible D gene (5 bases). The sequencing input was blood. As DNA, the CDR3 is TGCAGTGCGACAGTCCCCGTGAATGCCAGAGAGTACTTC. Translated, it gives CSATVPVNAREYF.